This is a list of T cell receptor beta chains from one sample in a study of control samples from healthy donors and cancer patients. Profiling relied on immunoSEQ multiplex PCR, and the TCRdb table lists in-frame clones only, not all of them. The table lists 150,000 to 200,000 clones, 91% of them singletons. The material sequenced was blood. The receptors were gathered from a woman in her thirties or forties in good health. Each CDR3 is given with its conserved first and last residue. D genes are given only for firm matches. A clone size is listed for some rows: how often the clone was seen (once, few, many), or a class if it is expanded.

j_gene | v_gene | abundance | d_gene | CDR3nt | CDR3aa
TRBJ1-1 | TRBV29-1 | - | - | TGCAGCACCCGGGATCCCAACATGAACACTGAAGCTTTCTTT | CSTRDPNMNTEAFF
TRBJ2-5 | TRBV9 | - | - | TGTGCCAGCAGCTCCCTGGGGGAGGGGACAGTCCAAGAGACCCAGTACTTC | CASSSLGEGTVQETQYF
TRBJ1-2 | TRBV2 | - | - | TGTGCCAGCAGCCCCATCGAACACCGGCTTGATGGCTACACCTTC | CASSPIEHRLDGYTF
TRBJ1-4 | TRBV5-1 | few | - | TGCGCCAGCAGCCCCAACACGGGGGGCAGTGAAAAACTGTTTTTT | CASSPNTGGSEKLFF
TRBJ2-1 | TRBV27 | - | TRBD2 | TGTGCCAGCAGTTACCCTCGCCCGGGACTAGCGGGGGGGTGGAGTTACAATGAGCAGTTCTTC | CASSYPRPGLAGGWSYNEQFF
TRBJ2-3 | TRBV27 | - | - | TGTGCCAGCAGTTTAGGGGGGGCCGAGACAGATACGCAGTATTTT | CASSLGGAETDTQYF
TRBJ1-5 | TRBV21-1 | - | - | TGTGCCAGCACCGCTCGAACCTATAATCAGCCCCAGCATTTT | CASTARTYNQPQHF
TRBJ2-3 | TRBV2 | - | - | TGTGCCAGCAGTGGCCGGCAGGGCGGGACAGATACGCAGTATTTT | CASSGRQGGTDTQYF
TRBJ1-1 | TRBV6-1 | once | - | TGTGCCAGCAGTGACAACGGGCTAAAGGCTTTCTTT | CASSDNGLKAFF
TRBJ1-1 | TRBV19 | - | TRBD1 | TGTGCCAGTAGTCCGGGGACAGGGGGCGAAGCTTTCTTT | CASSPGTGGEAFF
TRBJ2-7 | TRBV12-3/TRBV12-4 | - | - | TGTGCCAGCAGTTTACATGGGTTCGAGCAGTACTTC | CASSLHGFEQYF
TRBJ1-1 | TRBV5-1 | - | - | TGCGCCAGCAGTATTACAGAGAACACTGAAGCTTTCTTT | CASSITENTEAFF
TRBJ2-2 | TRBV4-1 | - | TRBD2 | TGCGCCAGCCTTCCCCGCACGGGGGGGCCGGTCGGGGAGCTGTTTTTT | CASLPRTGGPVGELFF
TRBJ1-4 | TRBV19 | - | TRBD1 | TGTGCCAGTAGGGCCCCTCCGGGACAGGGGAATGAAAAACTGTTTTTT | CASRAPPGQGNEKLFF
TRBJ1-6 | TRBV18 | few | - | TGTGCCAGCTCACCGGGGGAGGGGTCAGGTTCACCCCTCCACTTT | CASSPGEGSGSPLHF
TRBJ1-4 | TRBV4-1 | - | - | TGCGCCAGCAGCCCTAGACAGGATGGTACGAAACTGTTTTTT | CASSPRQDGTKLFF
TRBJ2-6 | TRBV5-5 | - | - | TGTGCCAGCAGCTTGGGGGCCTGGCTGACCTCTGGGGCCAACGTCCTGACTTTC | CASSLGAWLTSGANVLTF
TRBJ1-4 | TRBV7-8 | - | - | TGTGCCAGCAGAGCGTCCCCGGAAGGGAGGGTTGTTGGTGAAAAACTGTTTTTT | CASRASPEGRVVGEKLFF
TRBJ1-1 | TRBV5-5 | - | - | TGTGCCAGCAGCTGGAGGTTAACTAACACTGAAGCTTTCTTT | CASSWRLTNTEAFF
TRBJ1-1 | TRBV15 | - | TRBD1 | TGTGCCACCAGCAGAGGATGGGACAGGGCAGATGTATCGACTGAAGCTTTCTTT | CATSRGWDRADVSTEAFF
TRBJ1-6 | TRBV5-8 | once | - | TGTGCCAGCAGCTTGCGGACTTTTGGGACGGCAGATTCACCCCTCCACTTT | CASSLRTFGTADSPLHF
TRBJ2-7 | TRBV11-2 | - | - | TGTGCCAGCAGTGGCAGTCTATTATCGGGTGAGCAGTACTTC | CASSGSLLSGEQYF
TRBJ1-1 | TRBV13 | - | - | TGTGCCAGCAGCTGGGGACGGTTGAACACTGAAGCTTTCTTT | CASSWGRLNTEAFF
TRBJ1-1 | TRBV5-6 | few | TRBD1 | TGTGCCAGCAGCGGGACAGGGGGGAACACTGAAGCTTTCTTT | CASSGTGGNTEAFF
TRBJ2-2 | TRBV12-3/TRBV12-4 | once | - | TGTGCCAGCAGCGCCCTTAACACCGGGGAGCTGTTTTTT | CASSALNTGELFF
TRBJ2-5 | TRBV19 | - | - | TGTGCCAGTAGTATGGACGGCGAAGAGACCCAGTACTTC | CASSMDGEETQYF
TRBJ2-7 | TRBV6-5 | - | TRBD1 | TGTGCCAGCAGTCCTGGGACAGGGGGTTGGTACGAGCAGTACTTC | CASSPGTGGWYEQYF
TRBJ1-1 | TRBV5-1 | few | - | TGCGCCAGCAGCTTGGAAACCGGAGGGATCGCTGAAGCTTTCTTT | CASSLETGGIAEAFF
TRBJ1-6 | TRBV6-4 | - | - | TGTGCCAGCAGTGGGACATCTAATTCACCCCTCCACTTT | CASSGTSNSPLHF
TRBJ2-1 | TRBV27 | - | TRBD2 | TGTGCCAGCAGTCTAGGACTAGCGGGGGTGAATGAGCAGTTCTTC | CASSLGLAGVNEQFF
TRBJ2-5 | TRBV9 | - | - | TGTGCCAGCAGCGTAGAGTACAGCCACCAAGAGACCCAGTACTTC | CASSVEYSHQETQYF
TRBJ2-7 | TRBV12-3/TRBV12-4 | - | - | TGTGCCAGCAGTTTTGGCCGCTGGTACGAGCAGTACTTC | CASSFGRWYEQYF
TRBJ1-6 | TRBV27 | - | - | TGTGCCAGCACGAGTTATAATTCACCCCTCCACTTT | CASTSYNSPLHF
TRBJ2-3 | TRBV12-3/TRBV12-4 | - | - | TGTGCCAGCAGGCGAACGGGTACAGATACGCAGTATTTT | CASRRTGTDTQYF
TRBJ1-5 | TRBV6-5 | - | - | TGTGCCAGCAGACTAAAGCCGACAGGCAATCAGCCCCAGCATTTT | CASRLKPTGNQPQHF
TRBJ2-7 | TRBV4-1 | - | TRBD1 | TGCGCCAGCAGCCGGGAGCCCGGGACAGGGCTTAACTACGAGCAGTACTTC | CASSREPGTGLNYEQYF
TRBJ2-5 | TRBV7-2 | - | - | TGTGCCAGCAGCTTTCCGGGGGGCGAGACCCAGTACTTC | CASSFPGGETQYF
TRBJ2-5 | TRBV27 | - | - | TGTGCCAGCAGTGGACGGGGGGACAACTTAGAGACCCAGTACTTC | CASSGRGDNLETQYF
TRBJ1-1 | TRBV19 | - | - | TGTGCCAGTAGTTTGGGGGGGAACACTGAAGCTTTCTTT | CASSLGGNTEAFF
TRBJ1-5 | TRBV27 | once | TRBD1 | TGTGCCAGCAGTTTATATGGACAGGGAAATCAGCCCCAGCATTTT | CASSLYGQGNQPQHF
TRBJ2-7 | TRBV2 | - | - | TGTGCCAGCAGACGAGGGGGTCTTTACGAGCAGTACTTC | CASRRGGLYEQYF
TRBJ1-2 | TRBV3-1/TRBV3-2 | - | - | TGTGCCAGCAGCCAAGATGGCGGCGGGGAGTTCGGGGGCTACACCTTC | CASSQDGGGEFGGYTF
TRBJ1-1 | TRBV7-9 | - | TRBD1 | TGTGCCAGCAGCCGTCCCGGGACAGGGGCTTCGGCTTTCTTT | CASSRPGTGASAFF
TRBJ1-2 | TRBV7-9 | once | TRBD1 | TGTGCCAGCAGCTTAGGACAGGGCGATCTCCATGGCTACACCTTC | CASSLGQGDLHGYTF
TRBJ2-5 | TRBV3-1/TRBV3-2 | many | - | TGTGCCAGCAGACTCCCCTATGTGGGGACCCAGTACTTC | CASRLPYVGTQYF
TRBJ1-4 | TRBV5-1 | - | - | TGCGCCAGCAGCTCAACCTCTCTGGCAACTAATGAAAAACTGTTTTTT | CASSSTSLATNEKLFF
TRBJ1-2 | TRBV10-2 | - | TRBD1 | TGCGCCAGCAGCCCCGGGACAGGGGGCGCGGGGGGCTACACCTTC | CASSPGTGGAGGYTF
TRBJ1-2 | TRBV7-9 | - | - | TGTGCCAGCAGTCCACCGGGATCCCAGGGAGGCTACACCTTC | CASSPPGSQGGYTF
TRBJ1-1 | TRBV29-1 | few | - | TGCAGCGTGGACCCCTCAAACACTGAAGCTTTCTTT | CSVDPSNTEAFF
TRBJ2-1 | TRBV5-1 | - | TRBD1 | TGCGCCAGCAGCTTGGTAGCAGGGGGCGGGAATGAGCAGTTCTTC | CASSLVAGGGNEQFF
TRBJ1-4 | TRBV5-1 | - | TRBD1 | TGCGCCAGCAGCCAAGGGACAGATGAAAAACTGTTTTTT | CASSQGTDEKLFF
TRBJ1-1 | TRBV6-1 | - | - | TGTGCCAGCAGTGAACGTCGGGGTAGGAACACTGAAGCTTTCTTT | CASSERRGRNTEAFF
TRBJ1-1 | TRBV13 | - | - | TGTGCCAGCAGCTTAGGAGTGAACACTGAAGCTTTCTTT | CASSLGVNTEAFF